These 3 T cell receptor beta chains originate from one sample sequenced in a study of low-dose radiotherapy and immunotherapy resistance in tumors. Gene-specific TRAV and TRBV primers were used for first-strand cDNA, covering alpha and beta chains. TCR amplification ran approximately 20 PCR cycles using constant-region and V-primer adapter primers. TCRdb ran MiXCR on the reads and lists one entry per CDR3 protein. This table has 8,500 to 10,000 distinct CDR3 sequences, roughly 42% appearing once. All receptors derive from a human donor with advanced metastatic prostate, ovarian, gallbladder or colorectal cancer (not recorded which). This table probably holds off-target reads from a library built for another chain.

This clonotype is categorized as medium-sized. V and J are TRBV28 and TRBJ2-3; D call uncertain. Looked up from germline, CDR1 is MDHEN and CDR2 is SYDVKM. The ends were cut back, 5 bases at V and 1 base at J, with 13 bases in the middle. This CDR3 has 15 residues. The CDR3 coding sequence is TGTGCCAGCAGTCGTACCCTAAGCCGCACAGATACGCAGTATTTT. This sequence encodes CASSRTLSRTDTQYF.

This clonotype came up a few times. The V call is TRBV3-1, the J call TRBJ2-3; D is possibly TRBD1 or TRBD2 (6 bases each). V was pared by 0 bases and J by 10 bases, with 29 bases between. The CDR3 has 19 amino acids. The germline gives CDR1 LGHDT, CDR2 YNNKEL (reference sequence). This CDR3 is CASSQERLGDGGPLGAQYF. The CDR3 nucleotides read TGTGCCAGCAGCCAAGAAAGGCTGGGGGACGGGGGCCCCCTCGGGGCGCAGTATTTT.

The chain has TRBV12-3 or TRBV12-4 and TRBJ2-1, with D possibly being TRBD1 or TRBD2 (6 bases each). V lost 3 bases and J 3 bases, leaving 9 bases between the germline ends. This CDR3 has 14 amino acids. CDR3 protein: CASSLEGDYNEQFF. The DNA of the CDR3 is TGTGCCAGCAGTTTGGAGGGGGACTACAATGAGCAGTTCTTC.